Following are 5 T cell receptor beta chains from one sample sequenced in a study of T cells in localized non-small cell lung cancer. The repertoire was sequenced with immunoSEQ multiplex PCR; TCRdb's copy has only in-frame clones and lacks some. The top ten hold around a quarter of the sample, which has fewer than 20,000 clones, 75% to 90% seen once. The material was peripheral blood, obtained before any cancer treatment. The receptors derive from a female donor over 55 with stage III squamous cell lung carcinoma.

The chain couples TRBV28 to TRBJ2-1; the D gene is possibly TRBD1 (6 bases). Trimming pared 11 bases from V and 4 bases from J, leaving 18 bases between. CDR1 is MDHEN and CDR2 is SYDVKM in the germline V gene. The CDR3 is 14 residues long. DNA for the CDR3: TGTGCCTGCGAACAGGGTAGTCTTTACAATGAGCAGTTCTTC. This codes for CACEQGSLYNEQFF.

J is TRBJ2-5 and V is TRBV28; 13 bases match TRBD2. Trimming cost V 9 bases and J 4 bases; bases outside gene matches: 11. The CDR3 is made up of 16 amino acids. CDR1 is MDHEN and CDR2 is SYDVKM in the germline V gene. The CDR3 protein is CARGGPLAGGSETQYF. The CDR3 DNA reads as TGTGCCAGAGGGGGCCCACTAGCGGGAGGGTCAGAGACCCAGTACTTC.

A few counts support this clone. The final CDR3 position lacks the conserved phenylalanine or tryptophan, pointing to a likely read error. The DNA is left out, because the CDR3 cannot be placed on it with certainty; the CDR3 is given as TCRdb lists it. The V call is TRBV7-2, the J call TRBJ2-3; TRBD2, the table's D call, was not compared with the DNA. The CDR3 sequence runs 11 residues, both termini included. Germline V lookup: CDR1 SGHTA, CDR2 FQGNSA. CDR3: CASRGTSGRAV.

This clone is medium-sized by share. This sequence joins TRBV7-2 and TRBJ2-7; 9 positions agree with TRBD2. With V trimmed by 1 base and J by 3 bases, 4 bases remained unmatched. The CDR3 covers 15 residues. From germline, CDR1 is SGHTA and CDR2 FQGNSA. CDR3 nucleotides: TGTGCCAGCAGCTTAGATGCTAGCGGGATCTACGAGCAGTACTTC. Amino acids: CASSLDASGIYEQYF.

The rearrangement links TRBV28 to TRBJ2-3, with D unclear. This CDR3 has 14 amino acids. V dropped 3 bases and J dropped 1 base, with 8 bases sitting between them. The germline CDR1 and CDR2 sequences are MDHEN and SYDVKM. The CDR3 coding sequence is TGTGCCAGCAGTTTCCTTGCGGGCACAGATACGCAGTATTTT. Amino acid sequence: CASSFLAGTDTQYF.